Each of the 21 T cell receptor beta chains below was sequenced from the same sample in a study of cytomegalovirus exposure and HLA in healthy donors. The primer mix had 60 Vbeta and 13 Jbeta primers. The method was immunoSEQ multiplex PCR; TCRdb's version includes in-frame clones alone and lacks a portion of them. This table holds over 150,000 clones, approximately 80% found once. Sample: PBMCs. The receptors were gathered from a woman in her 50s in good health and CMV-seronegative.

This clone appeared once. The J gene is TRBJ1-1, the V gene TRBV7-3, with a tentative D call TRBD1 (6 bases). Looked up from germline, CDR1 is SGHTA and CDR2 is FQGTGA. CDR3 length equals 14 residues. V was trimmed by 2 bases and J by 5 bases, leaving 12 bases between them. CDR3 sequence reads: CASSLGGGGTEAFF. The CDR3 DNA is TGTGCCAGCAGCTTAGGGGGAGGGGGGACTGAAGCTTTCTTT.

This clone was observed once. The V call is TRBV4-3, the J call TRBJ2-3, with 7 bases fitting TRBD2. J lost 2 bases, V lost 4 bases, and 12 bases had no gene match. The germline V gene has CDR1 LGHNA and CDR2 YSLEER. This CDR3 is built from 17 residues. CDR3 region: CASSPEVTSVITDTQYF. The CDR3 bases are TGCGCCAGCAGCCCCGAAGTCACTAGCGTCATCACAGATACGCAGTATTTT.

V and J are TRBV18 and TRBJ1-2; D remains ambiguous. V was clipped by 0 bases and J by 4 bases, with 15 bases between them. The germline V gene encodes CDR1 KGHSH and CDR2 LQKENI. The CDR3 runs to 16 residues. The CDR3 coding sequence is TGTGCCAGCTCACCACCGGCTTCCCCGCGGGGCTATGGCTACACCTTC. It specifies CASSPPASPRGYGYTF.

About this clone: One junction end disagrees with the germline gene, perhaps due to a read error. At the DNA level, this CDR3 is encoded by other sequences in the same sample as well. The chain has TRBV19 and TRBJ1-2; 10 bases fit TRBD1. Per the germline V gene, CDR1 is LNHDA and CDR2 is SQIVND (reference sequence). This CDR3 is built from 13 residues. CDR3 bases: TGTGCCAGCAGTACGGGACAGGGGTTCGGCTACACCTTC. Amino acids: CASSTGQGFGYTF.

The CDR3 DNA follows: TGTGCCAGCGGCCCTACAGGGGTAAACACCATATATTTT. This gives the protein CASGPTGVNTIYF. The rearrangement links TRBV9 to TRBJ1-3; TRBD1 aligns across 7 bases. V shed 7 bases and J 6 bases; nucleotides not matched to a gene: 7. This CDR3 contains 13 residues. Germline-derived CDR1 and CDR2 are SGDLS and YYNGEE.

The sample holds a few counts of this clone. The gene calls are TRBV2 and TRBJ2-4, with D perhaps TRBD1 (6 bases). This CDR3 region has 14 residues. Germline V CDR1 and CDR2: SNHLY, FYNNEI. The V and J ends lost 5 bases and 5 bases respectively, with 13 bases between them. The CDR3 reads CASSTQGTQNIQYF. DNA of the CDR3: TGTGCCAGCAGTACCCAGGGGACCCAAAACATTCAGTACTTC.

At least ten counts were recorded for this clone. The chain combines TRBV7-9 with TRBJ2-1, with 7 nucleotides matching TRBD1. The germline CDR1 and CDR2 sequences are SEHNR and FQNEAQ (reference sequence). With 6 bases clipped from V and 5 bases from J, the junction kept 7 bases outside the gene matches. The CDR3 sequence is 14 residues long. In DNA, the CDR3 is TGTGCCAGCAGACAGGGGTCGCTGGACAATGAGCAGTTCTTC. It is translated as CASRQGSLDNEQFF.

The chain links TRBV28 to TRBJ1-1; perhaps TRBD1 as D (5 bases). The CDR3 totals 12 residues. The germline CDR1 and CDR2 sequences are MDHEN and SYDVKM. V lost 7 bases and J 4 bases, leaving 10 bases between the germline ends. The CDR3 sequence: CASTPQGTEAFF. For the CDR3, the DNA is TGTGCCAGCACCCCTCAGGGCACTGAAGCTTTCTTT.

This clone was picked up a small number of times. In nucleotides, the CDR3 is TGTGCCAGCGTACTGACTGCTAACTATGGCTACACCTTC. Its translation: CASVLTANYGYTF. The chain has TRBV6-1 and TRBJ1-2; D remains unclear. The germline CDR1 and CDR2 sequences are MNHNS and SASEGT. The length of the CDR3 is 13 residues. Trimming shortened V by 8 bases and J by 0 bases, and 10 bases separated the two germline ends.

V and J are TRBV20-1 and TRBJ1-4; D gene ambiguous. Germline V CDR1 and CDR2: DFQATT, SNEGSKA (reference sequence). V was shortened by 3 bases and J by 4 bases, with 3 bases between the two germline ends. This CDR3 is 11 amino acids long. CDR3: CSASINEKLFF. As DNA, the CDR3 is TGCAGTGCTAGTATTAATGAAAAACTGTTTTTT.

V and J are TRBV15 and TRBJ2-1; 13 nucleotides agree with TRBD2. Germline CDR1 and CDR2: LNHNV and YYDKDF (reference sequence). Germline trimming cut 5 bases from V and 6 bases from J; bases unmatched to any gene: 4. The CDR3 is made up of 15 amino acids. The CDR3 here is CATSSWTSGGNEQFF. The CDR3, as DNA: TGTGCCACCAGCTCCTGGACTAGCGGGGGCAATGAGCAGTTCTTC.

This chain links TRBV9 with TRBJ2-5; a possible D gene is TRBD2 (6 bases). CDR3 length equals 13 residues. V shed 0 bases and J shed 5 bases, with 8 bases lying between them. CDR1 and CDR2 from the germline V gene are SGDLS and YYNGEE. The CDR3 region is CASSVGGEETQYF. CDR3 sequence (DNA): TGTGCCAGCAGCGTAGGGGGGGAGGAGACCCAGTACTTC. Using reference TRBV9 and TRBJ2-5 for the parts outside the CDR3, the full variable domain is DSGVTQTPKHLITATGQRVTLRCSPRSGDLSVYWYQQSLDQGLQFLIQYYNGEERAKGNILERFSAQQFPDLHSELNLSSLELGDSALYFCASSVGGEETQYFGPGTRLLVL.

This clone has only a few counts. This sequence joins TRBV7-2 and TRBJ2-3, with D unclear. V was trimmed by 2 bases and J by 2 bases, leaving 14 bases between them. The CDR3 loop spans 16 amino acids. Germline-derived CDR1 and CDR2 are SGHTA and FQGNSA. The CDR3 spells CASSLTPGRYTDTQYF. The CDR3 bases are TGTGCCAGCAGCTTAACCCCAGGCAGATACACAGATACGCAGTATTTT.

This chain uses TRBV7-5 with TRBJ2-2; the listed D gene, TRBD2, was not tested against the DNA. TRBV7-5 corresponds to a pseudogene. The CDR3 length is 17 residues. The CDR3 DNA reads TGTGCCAGAAGCCATATAGGCGGGCCCAAGAACACCGGGGAGCTGTTTTTT. This gives the protein CARSHIGGPKNTGELFF.

The rearrangement uses TRBV12-5 and TRBJ2-7; the D is unclear. The CDR3 extends over 12 amino acids. Trimming left V 3 bases short and J 4 bases short, with 7 bases between. Per the germline V gene, CDR1 is LGHNT and CDR2 is FRNRAP. DNA for the CDR3: TGTGCTAGTGGTTTTTCAGGTTACGAGCAGTACTTC. Its protein is CASGFSGYEQYF.

The rearrangement links TRBV27 to TRBJ1-2, with no clear D. CDR1 and CDR2 from the germline V gene are MNHEY and SMNVEV (reference sequence). Trimming removed 2 bases from V and 7 bases from J, with 11 bases in between. This CDR3 contains 13 residues. In DNA form, the CDR3 reads TGTGCCAGCAGTTTAACGGGAAACAGTGGCTACACCTTC. Translation: CASSLTGNSGYTF.

This clone was observed a single time. The chain couples TRBV6-1 to TRBJ1-3; 7 bases match TRBD1. Germline V gene sequence: CDR1 MNHNS, CDR2 SASEGT. This CDR3 spans 17 amino acids. The V gene end was trimmed by 2 bases and the J gene end by 0 bases; junction bases not matched to a gene: 7. As DNA, the CDR3 is TGTGCCAGCAGTGAAAGTCCAGGGGGATCCTCTGGAAACACCATATATTTT. This encodes CASSESPGGSSGNTIYF.

This chain connects TRBV2 to TRBJ2-6; TRBD1 agrees at 9 bases. Looked up from germline, CDR1 is SNHLY and CDR2 is FYNNEI. With 6 bases clipped from V and 8 bases from J, the junction kept 2 bases outside the gene matches. This CDR3 contains 13 residues. The CDR3 here is CASRTGGPNVLTF. CDR3 DNA: TGTGCCAGCAGAACAGGGGGCCCCAACGTCCTGACTTTC.

V and J are TRBV11-2 and TRBJ2-3, with 10 positions matching TRBD2. CDR1 is SGHAT and CDR2 is FQNNGV in the germline V gene. The V gene end was trimmed by 2 bases and the J gene end by 0 bases; junction bases not matched to a gene: 2. The CDR3 runs 16 residues. The CDR3, as DNA: TGTGCCAGCAGCTTAAGCGGGAGGGGCAGCACAGATACGCAGTATTTT. The encoded protein is CASSLSGRGSTDTQYF. The variable domain in full, with the rest retrieved from reference TRBV11-2 and TRBJ2-3, is EAGVAQSPRYKIIEKRQSVAFWCNPISGHATLYWYQQILGQGPKLLIQFQNNGVVDDSQLPKDRFSAERLKGVDSTLKIQPAKLEDSAVYLCASSLSGRGSTDTQYFGPGTRLTVL.

The chain couples TRBV28 to TRBJ1-1; no firm D call. The germline V gene has CDR1 MDHEN and CDR2 SYDVKM. The CDR3 covers 15 residues. Trimming took 3 bases from V and 2 from J, leaving 13 bases between them. The CDR3: CASSLRRGSNTEAFF. CDR3 nucleotide sequence: TGTGCCAGCAGTTTGCGTCGGGGTTCTAACACTGAAGCTTTCTTT.

In its sample, this clone was seen a few times. The gene calls are TRBV4-2 and TRBJ2-1, with 10 nucleotides matching TRBD2. The CDR3 runs 18 residues. Germline CDR1 is LGHNA and CDR2 is YNFKEQ. V lost 1 base and J lost 1; bases outside the gene matches: 7. The CDR3 is CASSQARLAGQSYNEQFF. For the CDR3, the DNA is TGTGCCAGCAGCCAAGCCCGACTAGCGGGCCAATCCTACAATGAGCAGTTCTTC.